This TCR beta chain was sequenced in a study of blood T cell repertoires in COVID-19. Overall study context: Samples came from the United States, Italy and Spain, spanning acute and convalescent COVID-19.

Some clones are missing from TCRdb's copy, which holds only in-frame ones; the method was immunoSEQ multiplex PCR. The data hold fewer than 250,000 clones, with under 90% observed a single time. This clone occurred once. V was trimmed by 6 bases and J by 7 bases, leaving 10 bases between them. Germline values: CDR1 PRHDT, CDR2 FYEKMQ (reference sequence). The CDR3 spans 12 residues. Participant-given clinical history determined each cohort assignment. The rearrangement joins TRBV13 to TRBJ2-1; the D gene is possibly TRBD1 (6 bases). Sequenced input: PBMCs or T cells enriched from blood (not recorded which). This clonotype was obtained from a man between 60 and 75 years old who had recovered from COVID-19. CDR3 bases: TGTGCCAGCAGTCTACAGGGTAATGAGCAGTTCTTC. Its translation is CASSLQGNEQFF.